This entry is about one T cell receptor beta chain. Its antigen is currently unknown. Clones were read by immunoSEQ multiplex PCR, and TCRdb kept only the in-frame ones, dropping some. The data show 6,400 or so clones, 71% seen once. The entry originates in a study of tumor-infiltrating lymphocytes in localized non-small cell lung cancer. Study-wide context: Each patient gave resected tumor and non-adjacent uninvolved lung tissue. Study-wide points: Immunotypes IM1 and IM2 had similar TCR-derived T-cell fractions. Different pieces of the same tissue were used for each assay.

CDR3 length: 13 residues. The germline gives CDR1 SGHTA, CDR2 FQGNSA. V shed 1 base and J 10 bases; nucleotides not matched to a gene: 6. The clonotype comes from a human donor with non-small cell lung cancer. The chain joins TRBV7-2 to TRBJ1-1; TRBD1 agrees at 7 bases. The sequenced sample was uninvolved lung tissue not adjacent to the tumor. CDR3: CASSLGADRAAFF. As DNA, the CDR3 is TGTGCCAGCAGCTTAGGGGCCGACAGGGCAGCTTTCTTT.